This T cell receptor beta chain is from a study of response to subunit inactivated influenza vaccine. CDR3 length: 13 amino acids. J was trimmed by 7 bases and V by 5 bases; bases with no gene match: 4. Germline loops: CDR1 LGHDT, CDR2 YNNKEL (reference sequence). TCRdb re-derived calls from the RT-PCR reads in MiXCR, one entry per CDR3 protein. The sample has fewer than 750,000 distinct CDR3 sequences, 12% to 15% seen once. The sample consisted of PBMCs from blood, taken 11 to 12 days after vaccination. The origin of this receptor is a man between 50 and 59 years old who received an inactivated influenza vaccine. This rearrangement joins TRBV3-1 to TRBJ2-1, with TRBD1 identical over 8 bases. The CDR3 reads CASSFWTGNEQFF. In DNA, the CDR3 is TGTGCCAGCAGCTTCTGGACAGGGAATGAGCAGTTCTTC.